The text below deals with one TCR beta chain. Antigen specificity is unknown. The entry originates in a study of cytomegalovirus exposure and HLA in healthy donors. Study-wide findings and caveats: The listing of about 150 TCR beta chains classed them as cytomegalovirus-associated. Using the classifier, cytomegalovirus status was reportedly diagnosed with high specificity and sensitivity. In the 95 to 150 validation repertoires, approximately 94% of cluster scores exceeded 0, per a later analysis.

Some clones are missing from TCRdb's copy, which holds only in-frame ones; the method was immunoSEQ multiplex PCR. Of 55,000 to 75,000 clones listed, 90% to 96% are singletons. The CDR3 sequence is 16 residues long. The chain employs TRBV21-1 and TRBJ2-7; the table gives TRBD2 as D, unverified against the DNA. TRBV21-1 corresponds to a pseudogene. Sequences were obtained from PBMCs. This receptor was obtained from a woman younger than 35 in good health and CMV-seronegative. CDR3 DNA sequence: TGTGCCAGCAAGCTCCCGATCGGGGGGGGTCCCTACGAGCAGTACTTC. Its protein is CASKLPIGGGPYEQYF.